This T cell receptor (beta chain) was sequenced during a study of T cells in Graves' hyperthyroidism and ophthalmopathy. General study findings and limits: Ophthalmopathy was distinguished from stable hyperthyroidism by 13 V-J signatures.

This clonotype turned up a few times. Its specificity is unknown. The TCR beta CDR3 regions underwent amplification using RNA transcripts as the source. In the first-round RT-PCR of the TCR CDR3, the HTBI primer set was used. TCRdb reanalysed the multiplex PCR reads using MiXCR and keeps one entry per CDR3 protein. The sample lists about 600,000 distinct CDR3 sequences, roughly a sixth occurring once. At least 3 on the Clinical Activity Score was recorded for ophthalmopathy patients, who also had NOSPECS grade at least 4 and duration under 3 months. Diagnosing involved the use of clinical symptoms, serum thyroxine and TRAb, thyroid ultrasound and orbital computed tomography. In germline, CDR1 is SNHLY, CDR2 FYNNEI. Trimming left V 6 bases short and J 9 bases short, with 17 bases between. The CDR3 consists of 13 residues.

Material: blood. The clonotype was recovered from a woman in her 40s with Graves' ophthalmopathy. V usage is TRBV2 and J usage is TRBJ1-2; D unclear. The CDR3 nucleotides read TGTGCCAGCAGAGCCGACGTCCGGGTGAGCTACACCTTC. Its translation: CASRADVRVSYTF.